One TCR beta chain is described in this entry. What this receptor recognizes is not known. The input lacks base qualities; no much larger clone sits a single base away. Systemically healthy Caucasian individuals from Russia, 39 in total and aged about 6 to 100 years, were included as donors. Each donor gave about 10 milliliters of peripheral blood, drawn into EDTA-treated Vacutainer tubes. Ficoll-Paque density-gradient centrifugation was used to isolate PBMCs, with at least 7 million per sample. Trizol reagent was used to extract total RNA from PBMCs, with at least 5 micrograms per sample. The percentages of naive CD45RAhigh/CD27high T cells were determined by flow cytometry on a PBMC aliquot from every donor. Taken from the germline V gene, the CDR1 and CDR2 loops are LGHNA and YNFKEQ. Measured from the cysteine to the phenylalanine, the CDR3 is 18 residues long. Here the CDR3 DNA is all that survives: 54 bases in frame from base 1. V is pared back by 0 bases and J by 1 base, with 16 bases lying between the germline termini.

The data are from a study of blood T cells in healthy people across ages (dated by TCRdb to the mid-2010s). Looking at the study overall: In model experiments, template switching captured about one uniquely barcoded TCR beta cDNA molecule for every two T cells. The study measured age-related changes in TCR beta repertoire diversity using deep sequencing normalized with unique cDNA molecular identifiers. The donors were split into four age groups: young (average around 15 years), middle-aged (about 40), aged (roughly 68) and long-lived (roughly 77). Donors of different ages were randomly distributed across sequencing lanes to avoid experimental bias. Using the same blood draw, the study looked at two additional independent replicas of 1 million unique cDNA reads for two donors, one aged 18 to 30 and the other aged 80 or older.

Library generation was performed with 5' RACE. The sample was run on an Illumina HiSeq 2500. A second PCR of about 7 to 12 cycles was run with a J-beta primer mix and a sample-barcoded 5' primer. A template-switch 5' adaptor carrying 12 random nucleotides introduced a unique molecular identifier onto each TCR beta cDNA molecule. At least 2.5 million CDR3-containing paired-end reads were obtained from each sample. All of the RNA was converted into first-strand cDNA using the Mint cDNA synthesis kit, with a TRBC-specific oligonucleotide serving as the primer. Following uracil-DNA glycosylase treatment, all cDNA underwent a first 18-cycle PCR with the universal primers M1SS and BC2_uni_R. On the study's bioinformatics: Normalization of each sample was performed by random selection of 1 million high-quality reads, each carrying a distinct molecular identifier. Reads with shared molecular identifiers were discarded instead of being binned into consensus sequences. MiTCR, with a Q25 quality threshold and the strictest error-elimination algorithm, was used for CDR3 identification, clonotype clustering and error correction. A nonparametric unseen species model with Euler transformation was used to estimate a lower bound on total TCR beta diversity. The public reads were reanalyzed by TCRdb: fastp trimming at Q25, MiXCR alignment, in-frame beta chains only. Rows merge per CDR3 protein into single entries with the most common DNA and genes. These V and J calls originate from TCRdb's pipeline instead of the authors' own analysis. This sample has about 1,400,000 distinct CDR3 sequences in its table, and roughly 40% of those were observed once. Together, the top ten hold 7.9% of the sample.

Study-level results and caveats: Compared with the aged group, more naive CD4+ T cells, fewer expanded clones and increased TCR diversity were shown by the long-lived group, suggesting age selection. As age increased, observed TCR beta diversity per million T cells dropped in a roughly linear way, and a significant reduction was already evident by age approximately 40. The CMV infection status of donors was not known, potentially confounding age-related changes in expanded clonotypes. The percentage of naive T cells measured by flow cytometry correlated strongly with observed TCR beta diversity. Total diversity estimates from one million sequenced T cells were considered lower bounds and underestimates. Bulk unsorted PBMC profiling prevented conclusive comparison of naive and antigen-experienced compartments.

This sequence uses TRBV4-2 and TRBJ2-4, with TRBD2 tentatively as D gene (7 bases match). The sequenced sample consisted of blood. The receptor's source is a woman between 18 and 29 years old in good health. Here is the DNA: TGTGCCAGCAGCCAAGATTGGGGGGGCTGGGGTGCCAAAAACATTCAGTACTTC. Translated, it gives CASSQDWGGWGAKNIQYF.